The clone carrying this T cell receptor beta chain was detected ten times or more. RNA transcripts provided the source from which TCR beta CDR3 regions were amplified. RT-PCR in the first round (using the HTBI primer set) targeted the TCR CDR3. TCRdb itself ran the multiplex PCR reads through MiXCR, one entry per CDR3 protein. The sample includes roughly 380,000 distinct CDR3 sequences, about 15% of them seen just once. This entry is derived from a study of T cells in Graves' hyperthyroidism and ophthalmopathy. Trimming cost V 1 base and J 1 base, with 12 bases left between them. Germline assignment: CDR1 LNHNV and CDR2 YYDKDF (reference sequence). The CDR3 totals 16 residues.

The sequence was collected from a woman aged 55-69 years with Graves' hyperthyroidism. The sequenced sample consisted of blood. This chain links TRBV15 with TRBJ2-3, with D perhaps assigned TRBD1 or TRBD2 (6 bases each). CDR3 DNA sequence: TGTGCCACCAGCAGAGTGGGGGGCAGTGGCACAGATACGCAGTATTTT. It encodes CATSRVGGSGTDTQYF.